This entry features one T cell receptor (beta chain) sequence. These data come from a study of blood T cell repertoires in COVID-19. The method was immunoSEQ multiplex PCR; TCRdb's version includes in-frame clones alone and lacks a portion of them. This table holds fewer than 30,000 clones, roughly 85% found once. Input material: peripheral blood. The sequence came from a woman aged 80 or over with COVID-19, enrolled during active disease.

CDR3 nucleotides: TGTGCCAGCAGCCCAACAGGGGAAGGGTCGGGCGAGCAGTACTTC. This gives the protein CASSPTGEGSGEQYF. The rearrangement links TRBV2 to TRBJ2-7, with TRBD1 identical over 7 bases. The CDR3 runs 15 residues. Trimming cost V 6 bases and J 6 bases; bases outside gene matches: 14. CDR1 and CDR2 (germline): SNHLY, FYNNEI.